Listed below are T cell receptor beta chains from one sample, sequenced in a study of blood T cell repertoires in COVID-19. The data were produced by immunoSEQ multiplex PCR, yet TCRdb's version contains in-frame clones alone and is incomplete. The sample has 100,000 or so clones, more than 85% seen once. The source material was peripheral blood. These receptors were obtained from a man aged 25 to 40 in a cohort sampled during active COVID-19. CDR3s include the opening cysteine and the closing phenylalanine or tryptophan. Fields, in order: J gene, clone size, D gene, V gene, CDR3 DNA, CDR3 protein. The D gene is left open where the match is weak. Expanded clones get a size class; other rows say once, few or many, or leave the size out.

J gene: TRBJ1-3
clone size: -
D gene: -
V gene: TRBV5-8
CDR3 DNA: TGTGCCAGCAGCTTCCCCTCCCGGGCTGGAAACACCATATATTTT
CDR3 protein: CASSFPSRAGNTIYF

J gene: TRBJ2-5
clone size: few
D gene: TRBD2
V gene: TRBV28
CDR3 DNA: TGTGCCAGCAGTTCGGGGGGGCCCCGAGAGACCCAGTACTTC
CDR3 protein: CASSSGGPRETQYF

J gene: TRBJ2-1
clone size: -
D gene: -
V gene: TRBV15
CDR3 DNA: TGTGCCACCAGCAGATCCTATGTCAATGAGCAGTTCTTC
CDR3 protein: CATSRSYVNEQFF

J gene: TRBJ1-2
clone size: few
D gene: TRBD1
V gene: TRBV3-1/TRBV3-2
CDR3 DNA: TGTGCCAGCAGCACCCCCTTCGGACAGGGAAAAAACTATGGCTACACCTTC
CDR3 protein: CASSTPFGQGKNYGYTF

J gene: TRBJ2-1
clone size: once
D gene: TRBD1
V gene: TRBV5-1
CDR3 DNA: TGCGCCAGCAGCTCGGGGCTCGGGACAGGGGGTGGTGAGCAGTTCTTC
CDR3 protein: CASSSGLGTGGGEQFF

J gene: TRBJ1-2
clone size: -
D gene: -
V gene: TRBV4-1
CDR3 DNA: TGCGCCAGCAGCCAAGAAGTAACAGGGCTGTATGGCTACACCTTC
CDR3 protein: CASSQEVTGLYGYTF

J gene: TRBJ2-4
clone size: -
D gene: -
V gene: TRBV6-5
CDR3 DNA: TGTGCCAGCAGCCCCTCAGTGATAGCCAAAAACATTCAGTACTTC
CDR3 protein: CASSPSVIAKNIQYF

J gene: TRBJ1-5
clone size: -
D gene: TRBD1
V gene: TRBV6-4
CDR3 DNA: TGTGCCAGCAGTCCCGGGACAGGAGGGAATCAGCCCCAGCATTTT
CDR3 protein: CASSPGTGGNQPQHF

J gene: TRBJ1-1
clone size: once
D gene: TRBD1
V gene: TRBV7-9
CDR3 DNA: TGTGCCAGCAGCTTGGGGGACAGGGGGACACCGGTTCCTGAAGCTTTCTTT
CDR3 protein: CASSLGDRGTPVPEAFF

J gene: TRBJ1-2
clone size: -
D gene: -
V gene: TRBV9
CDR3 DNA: TGTGCCAGCAGCCCTACAGGGATGGAAGGCTACACCTTC
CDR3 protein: CASSPTGMEGYTF

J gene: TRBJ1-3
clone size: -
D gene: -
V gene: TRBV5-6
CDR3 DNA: TGTGCCAGCAACCAGGGGATGGGGACCTCTGGAAACACCATATATTTT
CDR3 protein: CASNQGMGTSGNTIYF

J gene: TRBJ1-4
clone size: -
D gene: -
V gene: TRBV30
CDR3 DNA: TGTGCCTGGGCCGGCGGTCAGGGGTGGGGGGAAAAACTGTTTTTT
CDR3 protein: CAWAGGQGWGEKLFF

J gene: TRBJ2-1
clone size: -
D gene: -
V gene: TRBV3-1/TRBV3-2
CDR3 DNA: TGTGCCAGCAGCCAAGGGGGCGGGGCGGGTGAGCAGTTCTTC
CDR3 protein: CASSQGGGAGEQFF

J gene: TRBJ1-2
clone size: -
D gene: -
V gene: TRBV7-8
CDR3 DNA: TGTGCCAGCAGCCCCCTCGCGAAACAGGATTATGGCTACACCTTC
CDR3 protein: CASSPLAKQDYGYTF

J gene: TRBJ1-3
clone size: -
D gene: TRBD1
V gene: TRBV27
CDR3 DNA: TGTGCCAGCAGTTTATCGGGACAGGGAACTTCTGGAAACACCATATATTTT
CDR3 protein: CASSLSGQGTSGNTIYF

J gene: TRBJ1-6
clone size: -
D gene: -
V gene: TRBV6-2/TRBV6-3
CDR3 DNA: TGTGCCAGCAGCTATTTCGGGGACACCTATAATTCACCCCTCCACTTT
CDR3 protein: CASSYFGDTYNSPLHF

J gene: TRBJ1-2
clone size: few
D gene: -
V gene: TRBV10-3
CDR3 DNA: TGTGCCATCACGCCCCAAGCGGATAACTATGGCTACACCTTC
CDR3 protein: CAITPQADNYGYTF

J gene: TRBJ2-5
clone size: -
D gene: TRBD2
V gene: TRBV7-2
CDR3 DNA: TGTGCCAGCAGCTCCAGGGCGGGGGGGAGACAAGAGACCCAGTACTTC
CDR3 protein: CASSSRAGGRQETQYF

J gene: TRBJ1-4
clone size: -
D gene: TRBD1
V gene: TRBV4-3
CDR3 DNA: TGCGCCAGCAGCCAAGAATGGACGGGACAGGGGAATGAAAAACTGTTTTTT
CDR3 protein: CASSQEWTGQGNEKLFF

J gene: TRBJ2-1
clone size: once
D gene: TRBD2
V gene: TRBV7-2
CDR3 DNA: TGTGCCAGCAGCTATCCCGGGACTAGCGGGTACAATGAGCAGTTCTTC
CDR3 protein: CASSYPGTSGYNEQFF

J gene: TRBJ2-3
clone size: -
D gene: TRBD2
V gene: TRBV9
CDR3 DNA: TGTGCCAGCAGCCTAGAAGTGCGGGGGAGGGGAGATACGCAGTATTTT
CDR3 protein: CASSLEVRGRGDTQYF

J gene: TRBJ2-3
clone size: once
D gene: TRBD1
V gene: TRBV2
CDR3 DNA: TGTGCCAGCAAGGGACAGGGTCCTGGAGATACGCAGTATTTT
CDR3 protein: CASKGQGPGDTQYF

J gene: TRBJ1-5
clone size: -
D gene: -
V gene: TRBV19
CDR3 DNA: TGTGCCAGCACACCACGGAGGGGAGCCAATCAGCCCCAGCATTTT
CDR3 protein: CASTPRRGANQPQHF

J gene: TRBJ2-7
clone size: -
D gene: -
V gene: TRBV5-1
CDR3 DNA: TGCGCCAGCAGCTTGGGTCAGACTACCGACGTGGGCTACGAGCAGTACTTC
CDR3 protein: CASSLGQTTDVGYEQYF

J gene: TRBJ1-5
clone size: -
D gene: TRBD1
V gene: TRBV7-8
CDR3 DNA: TGTGCCAGCAGCGCCCACAGGGGGCCCATTACGAGCAATCAGCCCCAGCATTTT
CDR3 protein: CASSAHRGPITSNQPQHF

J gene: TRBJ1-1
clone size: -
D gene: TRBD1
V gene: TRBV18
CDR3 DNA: TGTGCCAGCTCATCGACAGGGGCCCCCCCCATTGAAGCTTTCTTT
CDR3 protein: CASSSTGAPPIEAFF

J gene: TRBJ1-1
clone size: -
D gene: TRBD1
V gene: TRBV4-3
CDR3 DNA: TGCGCCAGCAGCCCGGGACAGATAGTGAACACTGAAGCTTTCTTT
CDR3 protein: CASSPGQIVNTEAFF

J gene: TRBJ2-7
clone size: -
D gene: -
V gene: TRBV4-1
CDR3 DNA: TGCGCCAGCAGCCAAGATCCGGGGTCCAACGAGCAGTACTTC
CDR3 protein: CASSQDPGSNEQYF

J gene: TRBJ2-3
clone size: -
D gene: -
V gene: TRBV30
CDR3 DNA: TGTGCCTCCACGACAAGTGGGCGCACAGATACGCAGTATTTT
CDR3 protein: CASTTSGRTDTQYF

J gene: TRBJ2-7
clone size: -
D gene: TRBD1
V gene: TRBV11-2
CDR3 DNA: TGTGCCAGCAGCGTGACAGGGGCCTACGAGCAGTACTTC
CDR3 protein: CASSVTGAYEQYF

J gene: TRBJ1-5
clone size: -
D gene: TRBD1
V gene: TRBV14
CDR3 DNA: TGTGCCAGCAGCCAGACAGGGCCTTCTCAGCCCCAGCATTTT
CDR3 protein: CASSQTGPSQPQHF

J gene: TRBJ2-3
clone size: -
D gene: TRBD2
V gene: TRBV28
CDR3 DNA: TGTGCCAGCAGTTCGGGCGGGGGGGCCAAGGTAGATACGCAGTATTTT
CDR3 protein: CASSSGGGAKVDTQYF

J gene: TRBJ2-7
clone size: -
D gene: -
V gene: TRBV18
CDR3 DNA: TGTGCCAGCTCACCACAGCCGGCGGACGAGCAGTACTTC
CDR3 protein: CASSPQPADEQYF

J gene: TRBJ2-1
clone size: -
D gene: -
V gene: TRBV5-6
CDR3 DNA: TGTGCCAGCAGCTTCGGAGGAGGGCAGTTCTTC
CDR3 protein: CASSFGGGQFF

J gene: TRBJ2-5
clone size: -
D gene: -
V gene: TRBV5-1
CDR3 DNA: TGCGCCAGCAGCCCGGGGGGCCCCGGGGAGACCCAGTACTTC
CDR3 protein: CASSPGGPGETQYF

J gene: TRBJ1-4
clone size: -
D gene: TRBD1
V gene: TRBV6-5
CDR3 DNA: TGTGCCAGCAGTTTGTCGGGACAGGGGAATGAAAAACTGTTTTTT
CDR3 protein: CASSLSGQGNEKLFF

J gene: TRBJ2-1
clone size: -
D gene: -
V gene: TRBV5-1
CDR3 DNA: TGCGCCAGCTCGTTCCCTTTAGGAGTCAGTAATGAGCAGTTCTTC
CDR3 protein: CASSFPLGVSNEQFF

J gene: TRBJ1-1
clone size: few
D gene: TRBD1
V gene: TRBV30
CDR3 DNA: TGTGCCTGGGCAGGGGGACAGGCTGAAGCTTTCTTT
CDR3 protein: CAWAGGQAEAFF

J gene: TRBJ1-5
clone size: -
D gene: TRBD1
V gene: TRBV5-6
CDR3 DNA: TGTGCCAGCAGCGGTGGGACAGGCTCTCTCAATCAGCCCCAGCATTTT
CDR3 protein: CASSGGTGSLNQPQHF

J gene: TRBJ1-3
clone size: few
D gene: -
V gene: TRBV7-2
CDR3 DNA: TGTGCCAGCAGCAACCGCCCCCAGGGTAGCTCTGGAAACACCATATATTTT
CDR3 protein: CASSNRPQGSSGNTIYF

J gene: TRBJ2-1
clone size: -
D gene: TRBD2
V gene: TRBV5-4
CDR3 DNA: TGTGCCAGCAGCTTGGTGGAGCGGGGGGGATACAATGAGCAGTTCTTC
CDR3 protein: CASSLVERGGYNEQFF

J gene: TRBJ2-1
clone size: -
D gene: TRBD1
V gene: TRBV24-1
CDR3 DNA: TGTGCCACCAGTGATTTGGCAGGGGGTGATGAGCAGTTCTTC
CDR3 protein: CATSDLAGGDEQFF

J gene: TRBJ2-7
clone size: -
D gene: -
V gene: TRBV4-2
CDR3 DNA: TGTGCCAGCAGCCTAACCCAAGACAGCCTCGAGCAGTACTTC
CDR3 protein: CASSLTQDSLEQYF

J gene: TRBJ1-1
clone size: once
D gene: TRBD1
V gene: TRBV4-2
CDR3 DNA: TGTGCCAGCGGAGGGGGCGGGCTGAACACTGAAGCTTTCTTT
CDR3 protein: CASGGGGLNTEAFF

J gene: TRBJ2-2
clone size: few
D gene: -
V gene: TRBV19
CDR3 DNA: TGTGCCAGCGCGGACAGTCGGTCGGCGGGGGAGCTGTTTTTT
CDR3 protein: CASADSRSAGELFF

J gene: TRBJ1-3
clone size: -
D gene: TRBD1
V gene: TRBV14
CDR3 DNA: TGTGCCAGCAGCCCCAGGGACAGGGTGAGCTCTGGAAACACCACATATTTT
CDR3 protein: CASSPRDRVSSGNTTYF

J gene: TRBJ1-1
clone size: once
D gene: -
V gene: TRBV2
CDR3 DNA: TGTGCCAGCAGTGAAACGGGGGACCCGAACACTGAAGCTTTCTTT
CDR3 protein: CASSETGDPNTEAFF

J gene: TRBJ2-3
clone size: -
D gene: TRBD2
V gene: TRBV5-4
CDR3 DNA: TGTGCCAGCAGCTTATTCCGGGACTACCTCACAGATACGCAGTATTTT
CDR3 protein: CASSLFRDYLTDTQYF

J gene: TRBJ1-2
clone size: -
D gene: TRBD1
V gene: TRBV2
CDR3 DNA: TGTGCCAGCAGAGGGGACAGGGGAGACTATGGCTACACCTTC
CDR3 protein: CASRGDRGDYGYTF